This T cell receptor (beta chain) was recorded in a study of blood T cell repertoires in COVID-19. Study overall: PBMCs, B-cell-depleted T cells, or T cells provided the cDNA or gDNA that made up the material.

Germline V CDR1 and CDR2: LNHNV, YYDKDF (reference sequence). Trimming left V 0 bases short and J 9 bases short, with 21 bases between. CDR3 size: 18 residues. Recruited during active infection, patients (from Seattle) were subsequently followed longitudinally. Libraries were prepared by immunoSEQ multiplex PCR; TCRdb keeps only in-frame clonotypes and omits some of them. The sample consists of 250,000 to 350,000 clones, roughly 83% of them appearing once. The sample consisted of peripheral blood. The receptor was derived from a human donor with COVID-19, enrolled during active disease. The donor label of this sample is uncertain. The chain is built from TRBV15 and TRBJ1-6; no reliable D call. CDR3 nucleotides: TGTGCCACCAGCAGAGATAGGAGCGTAGCCCTCTCGGTTTCACCCCTCCACTTT. Translating it yields CATSRDRSVALSVSPLHF.